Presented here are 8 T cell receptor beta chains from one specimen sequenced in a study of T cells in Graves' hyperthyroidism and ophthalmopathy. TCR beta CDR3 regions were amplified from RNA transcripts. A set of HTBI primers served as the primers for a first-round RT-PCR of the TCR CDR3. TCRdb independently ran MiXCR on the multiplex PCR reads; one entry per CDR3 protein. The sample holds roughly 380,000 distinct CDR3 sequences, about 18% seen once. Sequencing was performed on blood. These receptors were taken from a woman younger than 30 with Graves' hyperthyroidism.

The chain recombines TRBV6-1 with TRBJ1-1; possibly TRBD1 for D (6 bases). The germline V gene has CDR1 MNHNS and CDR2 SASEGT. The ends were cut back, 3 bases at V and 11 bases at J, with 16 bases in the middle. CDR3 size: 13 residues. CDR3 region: CASSEDRYREAFF. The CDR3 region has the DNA TGTGCCAGCAGTGAGGACCGATACAGGGAGGCTTTCTTT.

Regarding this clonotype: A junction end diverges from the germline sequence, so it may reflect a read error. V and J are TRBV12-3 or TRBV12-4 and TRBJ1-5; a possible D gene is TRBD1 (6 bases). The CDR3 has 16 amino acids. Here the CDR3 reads CASSLTRTVSNQPQHF. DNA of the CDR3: TGTGCCAGCAGTTTAACCCGGACAGTTAGCAATCAGCCTCAGCATTTT.

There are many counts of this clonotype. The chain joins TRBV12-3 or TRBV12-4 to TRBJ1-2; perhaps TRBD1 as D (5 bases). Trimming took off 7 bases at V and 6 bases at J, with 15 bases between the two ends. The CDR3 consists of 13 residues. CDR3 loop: CASTLRQGDGYTF. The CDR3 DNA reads TGTGCCAGCACCCTAAGGCAAGGGGATGGCTACACCTTC.

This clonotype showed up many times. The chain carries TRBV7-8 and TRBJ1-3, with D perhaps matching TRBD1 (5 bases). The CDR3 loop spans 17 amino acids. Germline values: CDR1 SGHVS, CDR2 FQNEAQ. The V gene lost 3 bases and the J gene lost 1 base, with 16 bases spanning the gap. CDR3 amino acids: CASSFSRRGFSGNTIYF. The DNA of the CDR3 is TGTGCCAGCAGCTTTAGCCGACGGGGGTTTTCTGGAAACACCATATATTTT.

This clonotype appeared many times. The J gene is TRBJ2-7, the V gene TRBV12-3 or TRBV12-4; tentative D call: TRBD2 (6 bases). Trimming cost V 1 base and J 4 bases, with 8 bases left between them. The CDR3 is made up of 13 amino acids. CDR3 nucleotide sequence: TGTGCCAGCAGTTTAGGGACTACGTACGAGCAGTACTTC. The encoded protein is CASSLGTTYEQYF.

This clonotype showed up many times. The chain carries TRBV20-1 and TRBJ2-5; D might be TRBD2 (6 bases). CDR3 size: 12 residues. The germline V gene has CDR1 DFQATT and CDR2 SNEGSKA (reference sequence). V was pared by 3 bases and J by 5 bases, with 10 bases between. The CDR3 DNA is TGCAGTGCTAGGGGACTTAAGGAGACCCAGTACTTC. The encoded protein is CSARGLKETQYF.

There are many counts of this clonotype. CDR3 bases: TGTGCCAGCAGCTTAAGGAGTCGGGGAGAGACCCAGTACTTC. It codes for CASSLRSRGETQYF. The chain links TRBV7-3 to TRBJ2-5; a weak D match, TRBD2 (5 bases). Trimming removed 1 base at V and 4 bases at J, with 10 bases between. CDR3 length: 14 amino acids. Germline V gives CDR1 SGHTA, CDR2 FQGTGA.

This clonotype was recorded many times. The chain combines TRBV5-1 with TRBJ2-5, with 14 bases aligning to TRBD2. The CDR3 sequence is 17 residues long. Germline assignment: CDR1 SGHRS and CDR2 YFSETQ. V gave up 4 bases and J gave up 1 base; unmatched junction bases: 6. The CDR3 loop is CASSTRLAGGLQETQYF. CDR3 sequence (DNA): TGCGCCAGCAGCACCAGACTAGCGGGGGGGCTCCAAGAGACCCAGTACTTC.